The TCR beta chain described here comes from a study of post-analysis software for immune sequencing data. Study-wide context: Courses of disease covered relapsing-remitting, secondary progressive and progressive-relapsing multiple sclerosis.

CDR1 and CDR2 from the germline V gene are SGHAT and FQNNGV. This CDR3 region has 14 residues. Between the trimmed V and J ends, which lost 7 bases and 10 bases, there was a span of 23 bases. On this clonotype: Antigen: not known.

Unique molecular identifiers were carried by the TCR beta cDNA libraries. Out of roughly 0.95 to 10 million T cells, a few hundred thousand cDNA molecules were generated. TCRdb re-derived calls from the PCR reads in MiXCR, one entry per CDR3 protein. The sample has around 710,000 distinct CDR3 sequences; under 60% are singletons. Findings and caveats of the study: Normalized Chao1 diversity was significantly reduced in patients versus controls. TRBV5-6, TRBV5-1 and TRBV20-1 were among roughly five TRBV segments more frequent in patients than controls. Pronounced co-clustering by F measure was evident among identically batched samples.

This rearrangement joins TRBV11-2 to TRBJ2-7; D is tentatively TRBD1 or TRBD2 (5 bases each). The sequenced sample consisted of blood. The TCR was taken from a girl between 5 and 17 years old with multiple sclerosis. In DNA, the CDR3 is TGTGCCAGCACCCCGAGGGGAACCCAAGAGGCCCAGTACTTC. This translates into CASTPRGTQEAQYF.